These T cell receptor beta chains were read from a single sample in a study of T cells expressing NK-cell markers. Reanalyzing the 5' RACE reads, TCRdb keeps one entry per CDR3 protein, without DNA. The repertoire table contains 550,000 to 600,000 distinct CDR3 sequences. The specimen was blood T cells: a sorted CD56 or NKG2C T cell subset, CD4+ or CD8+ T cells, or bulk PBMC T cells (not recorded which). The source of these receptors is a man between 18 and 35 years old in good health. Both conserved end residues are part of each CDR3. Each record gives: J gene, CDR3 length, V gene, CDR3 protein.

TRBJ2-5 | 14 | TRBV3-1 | CASSQWTSEETQYF
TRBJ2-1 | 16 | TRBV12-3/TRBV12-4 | CASSFAGTSGINEQFF
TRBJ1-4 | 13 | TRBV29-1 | CSVTKGAREKLFF
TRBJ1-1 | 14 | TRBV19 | CASSTGAPNTEAFF
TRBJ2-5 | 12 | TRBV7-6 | CASSLANRPQYF
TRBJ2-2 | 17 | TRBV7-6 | CASSLAVGQRNTGELFF
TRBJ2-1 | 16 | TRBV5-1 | CASSLWGTPSYNEQFF
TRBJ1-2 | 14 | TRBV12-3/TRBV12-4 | CASTYSTSNYGYTF
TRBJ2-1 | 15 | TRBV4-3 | CASSQGQGGYNEQFF
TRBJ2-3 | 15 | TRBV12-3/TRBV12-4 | CASSPRQGEADTQYF
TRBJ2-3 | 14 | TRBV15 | CATSRDREWGAQYF
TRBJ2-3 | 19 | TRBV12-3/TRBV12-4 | CASSLKASGRYQSTDTQYF
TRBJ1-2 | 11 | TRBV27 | CASRQGGQYTF
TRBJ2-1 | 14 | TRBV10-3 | CAISQIDRQSEQFF
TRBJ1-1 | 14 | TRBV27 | CASRPIAMNTEAFF
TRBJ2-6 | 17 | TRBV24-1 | CATSADALPPGANVLTF
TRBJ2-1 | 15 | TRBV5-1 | CASSFQGGGMDEQFF
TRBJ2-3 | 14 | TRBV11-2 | CASTHPGQTDTQYF
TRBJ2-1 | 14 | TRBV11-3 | CASSLSSGSYEQFF
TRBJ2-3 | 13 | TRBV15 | CATSGISSDTQYF
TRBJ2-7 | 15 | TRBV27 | CASSQAHPGPYEQYF
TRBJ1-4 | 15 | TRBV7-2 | CASSPQVGFNEKLFF
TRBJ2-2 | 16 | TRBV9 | CASSVTGTPGTGELFF
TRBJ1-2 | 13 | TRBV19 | CASNRDGGRGYTF
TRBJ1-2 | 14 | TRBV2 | CASTGRGLSYGYTF
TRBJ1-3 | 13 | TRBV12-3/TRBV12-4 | CASSLGMVNTIYF
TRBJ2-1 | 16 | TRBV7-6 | CASSFVIQGADNEQFF
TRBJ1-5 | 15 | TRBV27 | CASSFQGASNQPQHF
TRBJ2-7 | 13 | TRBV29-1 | CSVDGGSSYEQYF
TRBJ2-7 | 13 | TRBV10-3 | CAISTGTGGEQYF
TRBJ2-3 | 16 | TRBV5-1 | CASSLGAGVSTDTQYF
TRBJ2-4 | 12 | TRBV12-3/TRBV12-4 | CASSFDRNIQYF